This T cell receptor beta chain was found in a study of blood T cells in healthy people across ages. The CDR3 has 14 residues. Germline lookup yields CDR1 DFQATT and CDR2 SNEGSKA (reference sequence). Trimming removed 3 bases at V and 4 bases at J, with 12 bases between. A J-beta primer mix and a sample-barcoded 5' primer were used in a second PCR of about 6 to 12 cycles. A single record per CDR3 protein comes from TCRdb applying MiXCR to the 5' RACE reads. The data show 600,000 to 1,000,000 distinct CDR3 sequences, 20% to 25% seen once. This clonotype was detected a few times. Researchers collected ten milliliters of peripheral blood from every single donor. There were at least 5.5 micrograms of total RNA extracted from every sample. These same data were also listed under a study on T cells of mothers and their children. From that second work: Using around 1.5 ug per 15 ul, all extracted RNA underwent cDNA synthesis. Mother-child pairs who were related displayed a slightly higher overlap than unrelated pairs, a difference that was non-significant.

The sequencing sample was made of blood. The sequence was obtained from a boy between 10 and 17 years old in good health. This chain uses TRBV20-1 with TRBJ2-2, with D uncertain. CDR3 DNA sequence: TGCAGTGCTAGTGCGGCGGTGGCCACCGGGGAGCTGTTTTTT. It encodes CSASAAVATGELFF.